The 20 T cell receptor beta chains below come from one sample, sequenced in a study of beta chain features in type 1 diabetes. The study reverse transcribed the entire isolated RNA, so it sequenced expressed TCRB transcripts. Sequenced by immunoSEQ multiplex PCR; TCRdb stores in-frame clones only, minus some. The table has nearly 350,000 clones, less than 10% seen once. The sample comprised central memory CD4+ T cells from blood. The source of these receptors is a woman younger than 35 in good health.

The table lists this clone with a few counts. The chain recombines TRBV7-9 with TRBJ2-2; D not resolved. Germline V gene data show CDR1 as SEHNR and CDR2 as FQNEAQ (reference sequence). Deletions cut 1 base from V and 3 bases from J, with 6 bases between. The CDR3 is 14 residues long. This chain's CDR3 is CASSLERYTGELFF. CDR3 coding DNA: TGTGCCAGCAGCTTAGAGCGTTACACCGGGGAGCTGTTTTTT.

The chain's CDR3 is CASSKEFATEAFF. CDR3 sequence (DNA): TGTGCCAGCAGCAAGGAGTTCGCCACTGAAGCTTTCTTT. The chain uses TRBV4-2 and TRBJ1-1; D gene uncertain. V lost 5 bases to trimming and J lost 4 bases, with 11 bases between them. The CDR3 is 13 amino acids. Per the germline V gene, CDR1 is LGHNA and CDR2 is YNFKEQ.

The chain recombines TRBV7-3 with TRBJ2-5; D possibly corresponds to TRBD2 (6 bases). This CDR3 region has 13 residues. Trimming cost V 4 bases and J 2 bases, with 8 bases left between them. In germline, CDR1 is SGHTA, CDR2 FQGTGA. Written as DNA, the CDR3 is TGTGCCAGCAGCTCGGGACTTCAAGAGACCCAGTACTTC. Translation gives CASSSGLQETQYF.

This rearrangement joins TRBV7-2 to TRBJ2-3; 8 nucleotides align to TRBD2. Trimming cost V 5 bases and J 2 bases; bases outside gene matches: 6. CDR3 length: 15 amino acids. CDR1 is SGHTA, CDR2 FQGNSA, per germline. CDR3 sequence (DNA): TGTGCCAGCAGCCAGGGACTAGGGCCCACAGATACGCAGTATTTT. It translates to CASSQGLGPTDTQYF.

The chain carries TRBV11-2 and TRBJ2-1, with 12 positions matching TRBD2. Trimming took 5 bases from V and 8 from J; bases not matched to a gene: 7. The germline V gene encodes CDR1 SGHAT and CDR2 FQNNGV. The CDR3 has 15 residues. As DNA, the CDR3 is TGTGCCAGCAGCCAAGTTCTAGCGGGAGGGCATGAGCAGTTCTTC. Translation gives CASSQVLAGGHEQFF.

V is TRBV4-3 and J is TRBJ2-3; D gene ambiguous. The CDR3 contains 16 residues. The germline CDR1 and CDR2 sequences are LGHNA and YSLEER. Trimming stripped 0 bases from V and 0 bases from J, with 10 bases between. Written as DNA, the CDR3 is TGCGCCAGCAGCCAAGATCTGGCGGCTAGCACAGATACGCAGTATTTT. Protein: CASSQDLAASTDTQYF.

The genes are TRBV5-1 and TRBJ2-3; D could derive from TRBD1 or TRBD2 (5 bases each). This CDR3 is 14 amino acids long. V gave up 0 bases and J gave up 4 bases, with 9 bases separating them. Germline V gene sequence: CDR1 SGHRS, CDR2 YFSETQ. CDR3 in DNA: TGCGCCAGCAGCTTGGAACGGGGCCCAGATACGCAGTATTTT. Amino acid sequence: CASSLERGPDTQYF. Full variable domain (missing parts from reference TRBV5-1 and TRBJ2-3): KAGVTQTPRYLIKTRGQQVTLSCSPISGHRSVSWYQQTPGQGLQFLFEYFSETQRNKGNFPGRFSGRQFSNSRSEMNVSTLELGDSALYLCASSLERGPDTQYFGPGTRLTVL.

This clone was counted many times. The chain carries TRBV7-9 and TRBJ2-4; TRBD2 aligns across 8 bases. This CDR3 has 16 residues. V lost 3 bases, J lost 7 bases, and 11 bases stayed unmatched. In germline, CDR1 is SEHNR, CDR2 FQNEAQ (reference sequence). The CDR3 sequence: CASSLELAGGFNIQYF. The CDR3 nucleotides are TGTGCCAGCAGCTTGGAGCTAGCGGGCGGGTTCAACATTCAGTACTTC.

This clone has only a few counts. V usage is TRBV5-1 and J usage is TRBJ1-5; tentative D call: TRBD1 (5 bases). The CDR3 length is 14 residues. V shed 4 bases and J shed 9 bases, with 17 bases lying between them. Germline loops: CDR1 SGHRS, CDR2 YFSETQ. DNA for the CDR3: TGCGCCAGCAGCCCCGACAGTAGCGCTGGGCCCCAGCATTTT. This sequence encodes CASSPDSSAGPQHF. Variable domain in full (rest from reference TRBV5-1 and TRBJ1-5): KAGVTQTPRYLIKTRGQQVTLSCSPISGHRSVSWYQQTPGQGLQFLFEYFSETQRNKGNFPGRFSGRQFSNSRSEMNVSTLELGDSALYLCASSPDSSAGPQHFGDGTRLSIL.

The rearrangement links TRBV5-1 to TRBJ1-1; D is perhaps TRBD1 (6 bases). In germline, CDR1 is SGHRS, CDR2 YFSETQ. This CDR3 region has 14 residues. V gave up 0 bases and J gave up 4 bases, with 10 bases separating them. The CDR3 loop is CASSLDTGSTEAFF. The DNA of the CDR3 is TGCGCCAGCAGCTTGGACACAGGGTCCACTGAAGCTTTCTTT. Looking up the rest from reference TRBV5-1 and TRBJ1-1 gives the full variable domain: KAGVTQTPRYLIKTRGQQVTLSCSPISGHRSVSWYQQTPGQGLQFLFEYFSETQRNKGNFPGRFSGRQFSNSRSEMNVSTLELGDSALYLCASSLDTGSTEAFFGQGTRLTVV.

CDR3 residues: CASSLTATTNEQFF. Here the CDR3 DNA reads TGTGCCAGCAGCTTAACGGCTACCACCAATGAGCAGTTCTTC. The V and J genes are TRBV11-3 and TRBJ2-1; no firm D call. The CDR3 contains 14 residues. Per the germline V gene, CDR1 is SGHNT and CDR2 is YENEEA. Trimming cost V 2 bases and J 6 bases, with 11 bases left between them.

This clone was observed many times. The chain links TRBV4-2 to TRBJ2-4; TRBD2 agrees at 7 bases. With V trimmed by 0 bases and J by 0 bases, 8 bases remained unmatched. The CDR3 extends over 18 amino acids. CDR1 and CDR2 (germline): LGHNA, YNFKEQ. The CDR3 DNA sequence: TGTGCCAGCAGCCAAGATTCCGGGGGGACCGTAGCCAAAAACATTCAGTACTTC. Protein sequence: CASSQDSGGTVAKNIQYF.

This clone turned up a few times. The CDR3 region has the DNA TGTGCCAGCGGAACAGGGCACACCGGGGAGCTGTTTTTT. Residues: CASGTGHTGELFF. The gene calls are TRBV28 and TRBJ2-2, with TRBD1 as a possible D gene (6 bases). Trimming shortened V by 8 bases and J by 3 bases, and 10 bases separated the two germline ends. Germline V lookup: CDR1 MDHEN, CDR2 SYDVKM. This CDR3 has 13 amino acids. The full variable domain, with the rest looked up from reference TRBV28 and TRBJ2-2, is DVKVTQSSRYLVKRTGEKVFLECVQDMDHENMFWYRQDPGLGLRLIYFSYDVKMKEKGDIPEGYSVSREKKERFSLILESASTNQTSMYLCASGTGHTGELFFGEGSRLTVL.

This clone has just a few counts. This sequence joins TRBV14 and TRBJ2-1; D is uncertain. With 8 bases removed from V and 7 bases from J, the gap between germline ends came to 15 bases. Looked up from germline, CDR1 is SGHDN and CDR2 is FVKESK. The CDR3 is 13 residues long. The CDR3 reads CASSYLGVNEQFF. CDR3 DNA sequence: TGTGCCAGCTCCTACCTAGGCGTTAATGAGCAGTTCTTC.

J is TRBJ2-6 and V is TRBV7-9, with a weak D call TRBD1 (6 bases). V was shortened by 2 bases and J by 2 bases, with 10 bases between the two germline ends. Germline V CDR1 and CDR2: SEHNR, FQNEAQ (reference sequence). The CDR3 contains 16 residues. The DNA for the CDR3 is TGTGCCAGCAGCTTACTGGGGGCGGCTGGGGCCAACGTCCTGACTTTC. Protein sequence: CASSLLGAAGANVLTF.

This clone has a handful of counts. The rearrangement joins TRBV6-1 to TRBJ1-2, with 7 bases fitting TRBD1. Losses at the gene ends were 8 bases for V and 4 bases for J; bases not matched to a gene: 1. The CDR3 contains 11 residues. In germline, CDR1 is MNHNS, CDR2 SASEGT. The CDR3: CASEGAYGYTF. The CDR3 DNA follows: TGTGCCAGCGAGGGGGCCTATGGCTACACCTTC.

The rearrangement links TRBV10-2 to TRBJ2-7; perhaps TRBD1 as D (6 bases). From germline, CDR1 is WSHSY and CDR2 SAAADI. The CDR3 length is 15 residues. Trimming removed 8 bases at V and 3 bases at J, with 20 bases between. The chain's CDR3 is CASFNPGARDYEQYF. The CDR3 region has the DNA TGCGCCAGCTTCAACCCAGGGGCTCGGGACTACGAGCAGTACTTC.

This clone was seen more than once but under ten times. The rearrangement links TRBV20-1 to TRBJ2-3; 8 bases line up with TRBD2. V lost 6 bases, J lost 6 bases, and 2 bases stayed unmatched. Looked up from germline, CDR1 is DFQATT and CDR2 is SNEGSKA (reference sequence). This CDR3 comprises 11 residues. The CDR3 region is CSAAGADTQYF. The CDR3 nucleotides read TGCAGTGCAGCGGGAGCGGATACGCAGTATTTT.

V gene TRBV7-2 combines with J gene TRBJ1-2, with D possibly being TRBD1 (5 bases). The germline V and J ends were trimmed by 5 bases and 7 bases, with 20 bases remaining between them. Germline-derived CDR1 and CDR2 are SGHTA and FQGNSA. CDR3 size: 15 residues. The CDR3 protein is CASSGGRLGGIGYTF. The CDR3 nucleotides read TGTGCCAGCAGCGGGGGACGCCTCGGGGGAATTGGCTACACCTTC.

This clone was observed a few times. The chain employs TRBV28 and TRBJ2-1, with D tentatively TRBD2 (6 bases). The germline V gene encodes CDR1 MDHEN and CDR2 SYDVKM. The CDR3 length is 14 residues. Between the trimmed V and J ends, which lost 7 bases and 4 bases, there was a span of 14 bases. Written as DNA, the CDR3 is TGTGCCAGCACGCCCGCGGGACCATACAATGAGCAGTTCTTC. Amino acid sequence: CASTPAGPYNEQFF. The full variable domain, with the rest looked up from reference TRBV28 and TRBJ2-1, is DVKVTQSSRYLVKRTGEKVFLECVQDMDHENMFWYRQDPGLGLRLIYFSYDVKMKEKGDIPEGYSVSREKKERFSLILESASTNQTSMYLCASTPAGPYNEQFFGPGTRLTVL.